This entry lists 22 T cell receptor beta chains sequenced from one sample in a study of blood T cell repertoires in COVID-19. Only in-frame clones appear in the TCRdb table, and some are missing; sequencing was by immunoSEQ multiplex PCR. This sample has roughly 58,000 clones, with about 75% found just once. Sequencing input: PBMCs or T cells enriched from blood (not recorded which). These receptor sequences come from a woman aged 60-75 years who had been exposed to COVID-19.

In nucleotides, the CDR3 is TGCGCCAGCAGCACTACAGGGGCGAGTGCTGAAGCTTTCTTT. Translation: CASSTTGASAEAFF. V usage is TRBV5-1 and J usage is TRBJ1-1, with 7 nucleotides matching TRBD1. Trimming at V came to 4 bases and at J to 6 bases, leaving 9 bases not matched to a gene. Looked up from germline, CDR1 is SGHRS and CDR2 is YFSETQ. There are 14 residues in the CDR3.

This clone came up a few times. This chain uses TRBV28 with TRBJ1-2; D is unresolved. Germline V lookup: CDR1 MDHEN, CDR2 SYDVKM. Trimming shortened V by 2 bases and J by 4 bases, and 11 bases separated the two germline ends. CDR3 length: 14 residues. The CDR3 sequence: CASSLGGGSYGYTF. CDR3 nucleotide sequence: TGTGCCAGCAGTTTAGGAGGAGGAAGCTATGGCTACACCTTC.

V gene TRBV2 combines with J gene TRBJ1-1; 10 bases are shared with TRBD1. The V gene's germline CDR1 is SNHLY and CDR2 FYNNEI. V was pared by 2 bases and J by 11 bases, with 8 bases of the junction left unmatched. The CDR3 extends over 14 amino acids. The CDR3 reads CASSERWDRGSAFF. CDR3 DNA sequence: TGTGCCAGCAGTGAAAGGTGGGACAGGGGTTCCGCTTTCTTT.

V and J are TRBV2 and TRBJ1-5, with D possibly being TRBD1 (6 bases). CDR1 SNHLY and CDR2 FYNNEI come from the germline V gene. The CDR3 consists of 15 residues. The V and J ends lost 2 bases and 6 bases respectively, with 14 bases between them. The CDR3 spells CASSELTGRIQPQHF. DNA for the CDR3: TGTGCCAGCAGTGAACTGACAGGCAGGATTCAGCCCCAGCATTTT.

The CDR3 loop is CATSRDRTHFGADEQYF. CDR3 in DNA: TGTGCCACCAGCAGAGATCGTACCCATTTCGGAGCGGACGAGCAGTACTTC. This chain connects TRBV15 to TRBJ2-7; tentative D call: TRBD2 (5 bases). Looked up from germline, CDR1 is LNHNV and CDR2 is YYDKDF (reference sequence). Trimming stripped 0 bases from V and 5 bases from J, with 20 bases between. This CDR3 spans 17 amino acids. The variable domain in full, completed from reference TRBV15 and TRBJ2-7, reads DAMVIQNPRYQVTQFGKPVTLSCSQTLNHNVMYWYQQKSSQAPKLLFHYYDKDFNNEADTPDNFQSRRPNTSFCFLDIRSPGLGDTAMYLCATSRDRTHFGADEQYFGPGTRLTVT.

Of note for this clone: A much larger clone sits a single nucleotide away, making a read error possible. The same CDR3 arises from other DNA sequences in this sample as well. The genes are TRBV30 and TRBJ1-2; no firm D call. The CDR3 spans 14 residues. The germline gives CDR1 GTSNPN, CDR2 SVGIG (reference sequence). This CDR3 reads CAWRVTGYNYGYTF. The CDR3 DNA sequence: TGTGCTTGGAGAGTGACGGGGTATAACTATGGCTACACCTTC. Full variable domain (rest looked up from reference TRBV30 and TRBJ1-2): SQTIHQWPATLVQPVGSPLSLECTVEGTSNPNLYWYRQAAGRGLQLLFYSVGIGQISSEVPQNLSASRPQDRQFILSSKKLLLSDSGFYLCAWRVTGYNYGYTFGSGTRLTVV.

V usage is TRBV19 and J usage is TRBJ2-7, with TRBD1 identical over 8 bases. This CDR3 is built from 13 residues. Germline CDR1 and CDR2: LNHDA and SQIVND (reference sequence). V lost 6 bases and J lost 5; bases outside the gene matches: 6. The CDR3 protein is CASRDRARNEQYF. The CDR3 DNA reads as TGTGCCAGTAGGGACAGGGCACGCAACGAGCAGTACTTC.

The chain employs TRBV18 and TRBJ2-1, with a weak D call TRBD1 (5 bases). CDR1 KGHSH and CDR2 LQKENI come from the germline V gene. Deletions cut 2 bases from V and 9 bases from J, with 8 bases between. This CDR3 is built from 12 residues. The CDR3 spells CASSPAGIEQFF. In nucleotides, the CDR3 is TGTGCCAGCTCACCAGCAGGGATTGAGCAGTTCTTC.

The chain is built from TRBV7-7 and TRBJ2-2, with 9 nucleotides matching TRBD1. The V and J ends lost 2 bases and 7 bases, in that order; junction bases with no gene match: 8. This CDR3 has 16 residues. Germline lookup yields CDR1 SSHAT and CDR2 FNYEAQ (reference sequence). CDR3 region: CASSLIQGAPIGELFF. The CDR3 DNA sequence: TGTGCCAGCAGCTTAATACAGGGGGCCCCTATCGGGGAGCTGTTTTTT.

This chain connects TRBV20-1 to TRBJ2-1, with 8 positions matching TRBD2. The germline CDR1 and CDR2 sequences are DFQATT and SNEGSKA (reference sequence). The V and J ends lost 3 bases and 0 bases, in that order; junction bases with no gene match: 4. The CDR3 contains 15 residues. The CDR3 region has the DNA TGCAGTGCTAGTGGGCTAGCGGGCTCCTACAATGAGCAGTTCTTC. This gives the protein CSASGLAGSYNEQFF.

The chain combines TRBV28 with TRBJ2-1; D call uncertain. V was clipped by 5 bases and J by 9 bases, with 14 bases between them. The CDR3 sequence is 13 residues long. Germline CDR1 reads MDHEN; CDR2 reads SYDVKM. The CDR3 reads CASSDLGISEQFF. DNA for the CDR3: TGTGCCAGCAGTGACCTAGGAATCAGTGAGCAGTTCTTC. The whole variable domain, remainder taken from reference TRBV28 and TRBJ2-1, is DVKVTQSSRYLVKRTGEKVFLECVQDMDHENMFWYRQDPGLGLRLIYFSYDVKMKEKGDIPEGYSVSREKKERFSLILESASTNQTSMYLCASSDLGISEQFFGPGTRLTVL.

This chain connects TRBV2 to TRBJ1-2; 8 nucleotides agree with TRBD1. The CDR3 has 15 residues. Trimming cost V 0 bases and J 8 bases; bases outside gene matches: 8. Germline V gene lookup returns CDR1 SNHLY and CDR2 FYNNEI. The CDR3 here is CASSEAGAGGYGYTF. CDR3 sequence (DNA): TGTGCCAGCAGTGAAGCGGGGGCAGGGGGCTACGGCTACACCTTC.

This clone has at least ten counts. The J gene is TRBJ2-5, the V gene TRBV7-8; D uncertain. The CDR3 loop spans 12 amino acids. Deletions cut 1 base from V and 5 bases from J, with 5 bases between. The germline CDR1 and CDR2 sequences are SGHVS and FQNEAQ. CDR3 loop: CASSLVAETQYF. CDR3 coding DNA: TGTGCCAGCAGCTTAGTTGCGGAGACCCAGTACTTC.

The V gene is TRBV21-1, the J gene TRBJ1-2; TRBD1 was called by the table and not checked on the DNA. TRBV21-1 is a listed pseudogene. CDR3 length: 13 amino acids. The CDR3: CASNDDRGDGYTF. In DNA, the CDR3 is TGTGCCAGCAACGACGACAGGGGTGATGGCTACACCTTC.

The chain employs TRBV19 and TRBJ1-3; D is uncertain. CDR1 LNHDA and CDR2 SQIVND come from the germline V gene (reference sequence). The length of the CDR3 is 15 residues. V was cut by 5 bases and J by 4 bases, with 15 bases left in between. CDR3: CASSATLEAGNTIYF. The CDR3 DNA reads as TGTGCCAGTAGTGCAACCCTCGAAGCCGGAAACACCATATATTTT. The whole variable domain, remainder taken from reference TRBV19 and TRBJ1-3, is DGGITQSPKYLFRKEGQNVTLSCEQNLNHDAMYWYRQDPGQGLRLIYYSQIVNDFQKGDIAEGYSVSREKKESFPLTVTSAQKNPTAFYLCASSATLEAGNTIYFGEGSWLTVV.

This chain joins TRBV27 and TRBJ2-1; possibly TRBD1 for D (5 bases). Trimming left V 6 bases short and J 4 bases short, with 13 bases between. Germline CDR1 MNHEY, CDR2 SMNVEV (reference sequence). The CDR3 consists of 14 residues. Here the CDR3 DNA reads TGTGCCAGCAGCCAGTACAGGTTATACAATGAGCAGTTCTTC. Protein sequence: CASSQYRLYNEQFF.

The CDR3 DNA reads as TGTGCCAGCTCGCTAGAAAATTCACCCCTCCACTTT. Residues: CASSLENSPLHF. V usage is TRBV6-5 and J usage is TRBJ1-6; no clear D. With 8 bases removed from V and 7 bases from J, the gap between germline ends came to 9 bases. The CDR3 loop spans 12 amino acids. Germline loops: CDR1 MNHEY, CDR2 SVGAGI.

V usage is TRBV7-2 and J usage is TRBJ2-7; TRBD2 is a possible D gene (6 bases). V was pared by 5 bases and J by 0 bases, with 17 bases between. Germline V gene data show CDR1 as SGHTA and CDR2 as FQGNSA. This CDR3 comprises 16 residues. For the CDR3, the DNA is TGTGCCAGCAGCCCCCTCGGGGGATCTAGCTCCTACGAGCAGTACTTC. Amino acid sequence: CASSPLGGSSSYEQYF.

CDR3 nucleotides: TGTGCCAGCAGTGTTACAGGGTGGTCTGGGGTTAAGTTCTTC. Translated: CASSVTGWSGVKFF. This sequence joins TRBV2 and TRBJ2-1, with D perhaps matching TRBD1 (6 bases). This CDR3 has 14 amino acids. CDR1 SNHLY and CDR2 FYNNEI come from the germline V gene. Trimming removed 4 bases from V and 14 bases from J, with 21 bases in between.

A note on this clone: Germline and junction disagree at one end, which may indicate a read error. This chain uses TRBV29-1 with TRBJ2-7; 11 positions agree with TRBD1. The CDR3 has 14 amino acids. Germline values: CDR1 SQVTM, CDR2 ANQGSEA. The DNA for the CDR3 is TGCAGCGTTGTGGTTGGGGACAGGGGGTACGAGCTGTACTTC. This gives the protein CSVVVGDRGYELYF.

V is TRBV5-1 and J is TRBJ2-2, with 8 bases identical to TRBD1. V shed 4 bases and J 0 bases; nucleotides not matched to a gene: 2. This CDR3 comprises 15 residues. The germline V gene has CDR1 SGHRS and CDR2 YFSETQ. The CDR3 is CASSRTGTNTGELFF. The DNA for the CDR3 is TGCGCCAGCAGCAGGACAGGGACGAACACCGGGGAGCTGTTTTTT.

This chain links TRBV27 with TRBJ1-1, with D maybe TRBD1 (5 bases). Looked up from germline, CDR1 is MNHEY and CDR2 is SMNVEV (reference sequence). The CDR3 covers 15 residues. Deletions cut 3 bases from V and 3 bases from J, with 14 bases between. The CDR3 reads CASSLKDIRYTEAFF. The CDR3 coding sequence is TGTGCCAGCAGTTTGAAGGACATACGATACACTGAAGCTTTCTTT.